Following are 28 T cell receptor beta chains from one sample sequenced in a study of blood T cells in healthy people across ages. Sample-barcoded 5' priming and a J-beta primer mix drove a second PCR of roughly 7 to 11 cycles. One entry per CDR3 protein, called by TCRdb with MiXCR from the 5' RACE reads. In the table there are about 650,000 distinct CDR3 sequences, 32% of which are singletons. The sequencing input was blood. Source of these receptors: a woman of 80 years or more in good health.

On this clonotype itself: A single base separates this from a much larger clone, so it may be a read error. V gene TRBV27 combines with J gene TRBJ2-1; tentatively, D is TRBD1 (6 bases). The CDR3 is 14 amino acids. V shed 6 bases and J shed 8 bases, with 17 bases lying between them. Looked up from germline, CDR1 is MNHEY and CDR2 is SMNVEV (reference sequence). Here the CDR3 reads CASRGTGPLYEQFF. The DNA for the CDR3 is TGTGCCAGCAGGGGAACAGGGCCCCTCTATGAGCAGTTCTTC.

This clonotype appeared many times. The gene calls are TRBV20-1 and TRBJ1-2, with no clear D. This CDR3 spans 11 amino acids. Germline assignment: CDR1 DFQATT and CDR2 SNEGSKA (reference sequence). The V and J ends lost 5 bases and 2 bases respectively, with 6 bases between them. The CDR3 region is CSALDNYGYTF. CDR3 DNA: TGCAGTGCTTTAGACAACTATGGCTACACCTTC.

Worth noting for this clonotype: A read error is possible here, since a much larger clone lies one base away. This chain connects TRBV28 to TRBJ2-7; 7 positions match TRBD2. CDR3 length equals 17 residues. CDR1 and CDR2 from the germline V gene are MDHEN and SYDVKM. With V trimmed by 1 base and J by 7 bases, 16 bases remained unmatched. CDR3 in DNA: TGTGCCAGCAGTTTATTAGGCCGGGCTAGCGGAGTGAATGAGCAGTACTTC. Protein sequence: CASSLLGRASGVNEQYF.

This clonotype was seen ten or more times. This rearrangement joins TRBV6-6 to TRBJ2-1; D is possibly TRBD1 (5 bases). V gave up 6 bases and J gave up 5 bases, with 17 bases separating them. The CDR3 has 15 residues. CDR1 MNHNY and CDR2 SVGAGI come from the germline V gene (reference sequence). CDR3 in amino acids: CASRLDRSQHNEQFF. For the CDR3, the DNA is TGTGCCAGCAGGCTCGACAGAAGTCAGCACAATGAGCAGTTCTTC.

The table lists this clonotype with many counts. The chain joins TRBV6-2 or TRBV6-3 to TRBJ1-1; D remains unclear. Germline CDR1 is MNHEY and CDR2 is SVGEGT. The CDR3 has 11 amino acids. V lost 6 bases to trimming and J lost 5 bases, with 7 bases between them. This CDR3 is CASRLYTEAFF. The DNA for the CDR3 is TGTGCCAGCAGACTGTATACTGAAGCTTTCTTT.

This clonotype was counted ten times or more. The gene calls are TRBV20-1 and TRBJ2-1; tentatively, D is TRBD2 (6 bases). Trimming pared 0 bases from V and 6 bases from J, leaving 9 bases between. Germline CDR1 is DFQATT and CDR2 is SNEGSKA (reference sequence). This CDR3 region has 13 residues. Written as DNA, the CDR3 is TGCAGTGCTAGAGATCGCGGGGTCAATGAGCAGTTCTTC. It is translated as CSARDRGVNEQFF.

This clonotype was detected ten times or more. V is TRBV11-2 and J is TRBJ2-1; D gene ambiguous. Germline assignment: CDR1 SGHAT and CDR2 FQNNGV. This CDR3 contains 12 residues. The germline V and J ends were trimmed by 3 bases and 8 bases, with 8 bases remaining between them. In DNA, the CDR3 is TGTGCCAGCAGCTTCAGAAGGGATGAGCAGTTCTTC. Amino acid sequence: CASSFRRDEQFF.

The chain recombines TRBV20-1 with TRBJ2-7; the match to TRBD2 covers 7 bases. V was clipped by 3 bases and J by 3 bases; unmatched bases: 14. There are 16 residues in the CDR3. Looked up from germline, CDR1 is DFQATT and CDR2 is SNEGSKA (reference sequence). CDR3 nucleotides: TGCAGTGCTAGGATGAACGCGGCGGGGGTGAGCTACGAGCAGTACTTC. Amino acids: CSARMNAAGVSYEQYF.

CDR3 protein: CASSHVEAYGYTF. CDR3 DNA sequence: TGTGCCAGCAGCCACGTGGAGGCGTATGGCTACACCTTC. The chain couples TRBV2 to TRBJ1-2; no clear D gene. V dropped 6 bases and J dropped 5 bases, with 13 bases sitting between them. The length of the CDR3 is 13 residues. From germline, CDR1 is SNHLY and CDR2 FYNNEI.

This chain connects TRBV7-9 to TRBJ2-3; D is possibly TRBD2 (5 bases). Trimming removed 6 bases at V and 1 base at J, with 20 bases between. Per the germline V gene, CDR1 is SEHNR and CDR2 is FQNEAQ (reference sequence). The CDR3 loop spans 17 amino acids. The CDR3 loop is CASRDLGLATGTDTQYF. The DNA of the CDR3 is TGTGCCAGCAGGGACTTAGGGCTAGCCACGGGCACAGATACGCAGTATTTT.

This clonotype was seen at least ten times. The CDR3 nucleotides are TGTGCCAGCAGCCGGCGGGACTTCATCGGGGAAAAACTGTTTTTT. It encodes CASSRRDFIGEKLFF. This chain joins TRBV3-1 and TRBJ1-4; possibly TRBD1 for D (5 bases). CDR3 size: 15 residues. Trimming took off 4 bases at V and 8 bases at J, with 17 bases between the two ends. CDR1 is LGHDT and CDR2 is YNNKEL in the germline V gene (reference sequence). The whole variable domain, filled in from reference TRBV3-1 and TRBJ1-4, reads DTAVSQTPKYLVTQMGNDKSIKCEQNLGHDTMYWYKQDSKKFLKIMFSYNNKELIINETVPNRFSPKSPDKAHLNLHINSLELGDSAVYFCASSRRDFIGEKLFFGSGTQLSVL.

Many counts were recorded for this clonotype. The chain carries TRBV7-2 and TRBJ1-1; tentatively, D is TRBD1 (6 bases). Germline assignment: CDR1 SGHTA and CDR2 FQGNSA. This CDR3 is built from 14 residues. With 1 base removed from V and 6 bases from J, the gap between germline ends came to 12 bases. The chain's CDR3 is CASSLGRTAPEAFF. In nucleotides, the CDR3 is TGTGCCAGCAGCTTAGGTCGGACAGCTCCTGAAGCTTTCTTT.

This clonotype occurred a few times. This sequence joins TRBV12-3 or TRBV12-4 and TRBJ1-4; TRBD1 matches at 8 bases. This CDR3 has 15 residues. V gave up 4 bases and J gave up 8 bases; unmatched junction bases: 9. Written as DNA, the CDR3 is TGTGCCAGCAGTTGGAGACAGGGGATCCGCGAAAAACTGTTTTTT. Amino acids: CASSWRQGIREKLFF.

This clonotype was observed at least ten times. The chain recombines TRBV4-2 with TRBJ2-7; D not resolved. Per germline, CDR1 LGHNA and CDR2 YNFKEQ. Trimming removed 1 base from V and 0 bases from J, with 7 bases in between. The CDR3 is made up of 14 amino acids. The chain's CDR3 is CASSQAPGSYEQYF. DNA of the CDR3: TGTGCCAGCAGCCAAGCCCCGGGCTCCTACGAGCAGTACTTC.

Ten or more counts support this clonotype. V is TRBV12-5 and J is TRBJ2-7; a possible D gene is TRBD2 (6 bases). The germline CDR1 and CDR2 sequences are LGHNT and FRNRAP. The CDR3 loop spans 15 amino acids. The ends were cut back, 7 bases at V and 1 base at J, with 17 bases in the middle. In DNA form, the CDR3 reads TGTGCTAGTGCCGATCGGGACGGGGGATCCTACGAGCAGTACTTC. Translation: CASADRDGGSYEQYF.

This clonotype was seen ten or more times. The J gene is TRBJ2-4, the V gene TRBV9, with D possibly being TRBD2 (7 bases). V was cut by 0 bases and J by 6 bases, with 13 bases left in between. This CDR3 comprises 15 residues. Germline-derived CDR1 and CDR2 are SGDLS and YYNGEE. This CDR3 reads CASSVAGGAGNIQYF. CDR3 bases: TGTGCCAGCAGCGTAGCGGGGGGCGCGGGAAACATTCAGTACTTC. Supplemented by reference TRBV9 and TRBJ2-4, the full variable domain reads DSGVTQTPKHLITATGQRVTLRCSPRSGDLSVYWYQQSLDQGLQFLIQYYNGEERAKGNILERFSAQQFPDLHSELNLSSLELGDSALYFCASSVAGGAGNIQYFGAGTRLSVL.

This clonotype was counted at least ten times. The chain carries TRBV7-2 and TRBJ2-5; D may be TRBD1 (7 bases). CDR3 size: 16 residues. V was trimmed by 2 bases and J by 10 bases, leaving 23 bases between them. Germline V gene sequence: CDR1 SGHTA, CDR2 FQGNSA. CDR3 nucleotides: TGTGCCAGCAGCTTACGTTTGACAGGGTACTCGGAGGGCCAGTACTTC. This gives the protein CASSLRLTGYSEGQYF.

This clonotype was detected only a few times. The chain employs TRBV12-5 and TRBJ1-1; a possible D gene is TRBD1 (5 bases). The CDR3 contains 13 residues. V lost 4 bases and J lost 1, with 7 bases in between. Germline V gene lookup returns CDR1 LGHNT and CDR2 FRNRAP. This CDR3 reads CASGSGPNTEAFF. The CDR3, as DNA: TGTGCTAGTGGTTCGGGACCGAACACTGAAGCTTTCTTT.

This clonotype was recorded at least ten times. J is TRBJ2-6 and V is TRBV30, with D tentatively TRBD1 (5 bases). In germline, CDR1 is GTSNPN, CDR2 SVGIG (reference sequence). V shed 4 bases and J shed 2 bases, with 6 bases lying between them. The length of the CDR3 is 13 residues. The DNA for the CDR3 is TGTGCCTGGAAAGGGGCTGGGGCCAACGTCCTGACTTTC. Residues: CAWKGAGANVLTF.

The chain couples TRBV7-6 to TRBJ2-3; possibly TRBD1 or TRBD2 for D (5 bases each). The V gene's germline CDR1 is SGHVS and CDR2 FNYEAQ. The CDR3 loop spans 16 amino acids. The V and J ends lost 1 base and 3 bases respectively, with 14 bases between them. The CDR3 loop is CASSLEVERGTDTQYF. The CDR3 nucleotides read TGTGCCAGCAGCTTAGAGGTGGAGAGGGGTACAGATACGCAGTATTTT.

This clonotype has only a few counts. This chain connects TRBV2 to TRBJ2-3, with 9 bases identical to TRBD1. The V segment lost 8 bases and the J segment 5 bases; nucleotides outside the gene matches: 5. The CDR3 is 13 residues long. CDR1 is SNHLY and CDR2 is FYNNEI in the germline V gene. CDR3 in amino acids: CASLGQGQDTQYF. The DNA for the CDR3 is TGTGCCAGCTTAGGACAGGGGCAAGATACGCAGTATTTT.

This clonotype was counted many times. The chain links TRBV4-2 to TRBJ2-3; D might be TRBD2 (6 bases). From germline, CDR1 is LGHNA and CDR2 YNFKEQ. Trimming removed 0 bases from V and 0 bases from J, with 16 bases in between. The CDR3 sequence is 18 residues long. CDR3 region: CASSQDLVAGTSTDTQYF. DNA for the CDR3: TGTGCCAGCAGCCAAGATCTGGTGGCGGGAACTAGCACAGATACGCAGTATTTT.

J is TRBJ2-1 and V is TRBV9, with TRBD2 identical over 8 bases. CDR1 is SGDLS and CDR2 is YYNGEE in the germline V gene. The CDR3 extends over 15 amino acids. V shed 1 base, J shed 4 bases, and the junction held 4 bases outside the gene matches. CDR3 in DNA: TGTGCCAGCAGCGTAAGCGGGGGCGATTACAATGAGCAGTTCTTC. Translation gives CASSVSGGDYNEQFF.

The V call is TRBV5-6, the J call TRBJ1-1, with D possibly TRBD1 on 5 matching bases. This CDR3 contains 14 residues. The germline CDR1 and CDR2 sequences are SGHDT and YYEEEE. Trimming cost V 4 bases and J 4 bases, with 14 bases left between them. In nucleotides, the CDR3 is TGTGCCAGCAGCCACTCGTGGGGGGGCACTGAAGCTTTCTTT. Its translation is CASSHSWGGTEAFF. The full variable domain, completed using reference TRBV5-6 and TRBJ1-1, is DAGVTQSPTHLIKTRGQQVTLRCSPKSGHDTVSWYQQALGQGPQFIFQYYEEEERQRGNFPDRFSGHQFPNYSSELNVNALLLGDSALYLCASSHSWGGTEAFFGQGTRLTVV.

On this clonotype: Given a much more abundant clone one base away, this may be a read error. The V gene is TRBV27, the J gene TRBJ2-7, with D tentatively TRBD2 (6 bases). Per germline, CDR1 MNHEY and CDR2 SMNVEV (reference sequence). The CDR3 runs to 13 residues. Trimming took off 7 bases at V and 7 bases at J, with 17 bases between the two ends. CDR3 sequence: CASIRTNSDEQYF. CDR3 sequence (DNA): TGTGCCAGCATCCGGACTAATTCCGATGAGCAGTACTTC.

The chain couples TRBV27 to TRBJ2-2, with 13 bases aligning to TRBD2. V shed 3 bases and J 1 base; nucleotides not matched to a gene: 2. Germline CDR1 MNHEY, CDR2 SMNVEV (reference sequence). The CDR3 covers 17 residues. CDR3 sequence reads: CASSFRLAGGNTGELFF. The CDR3 bases are TGTGCCAGCAGTTTTAGACTAGCGGGGGGGAACACCGGGGAGCTGTTTTTT.

The chain has TRBV2 and TRBJ2-7; D is unclear. The CDR3 runs 13 residues. V dropped 8 bases and J dropped 5 bases, with 16 bases sitting between them. Germline V gives CDR1 SNHLY, CDR2 FYNNEI. The CDR3 sequence: CASLLDYYDEQYF. CDR3 bases: TGTGCCAGCCTGCTGGATTATTACGACGAGCAGTACTTC.

Many counts were recorded for this clonotype. The CDR3 reads CAIRDSRNPYEQYF. The DNA of the CDR3 is TGTGCCATCAGAGACTCCAGGAATCCCTACGAGCAGTACTTC. This chain links TRBV10-3 with TRBJ2-7, with D uncertain. Per germline, CDR1 ENHRY and CDR2 SYGVKD. The CDR3 spans 14 residues. V was pared by 6 bases and J by 2 bases, with 14 bases between.